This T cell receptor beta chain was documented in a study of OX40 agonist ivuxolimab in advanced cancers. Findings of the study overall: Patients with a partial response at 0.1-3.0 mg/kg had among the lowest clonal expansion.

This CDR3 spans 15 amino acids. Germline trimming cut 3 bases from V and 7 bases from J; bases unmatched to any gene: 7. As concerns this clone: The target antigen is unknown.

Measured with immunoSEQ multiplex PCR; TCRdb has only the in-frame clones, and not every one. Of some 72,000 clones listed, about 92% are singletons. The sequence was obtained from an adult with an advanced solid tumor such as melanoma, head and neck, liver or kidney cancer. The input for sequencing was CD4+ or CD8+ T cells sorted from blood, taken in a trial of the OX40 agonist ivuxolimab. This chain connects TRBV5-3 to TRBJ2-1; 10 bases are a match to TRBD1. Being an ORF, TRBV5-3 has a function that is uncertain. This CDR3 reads CARSSNRDRGNEQFF. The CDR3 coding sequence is TGTGCCAGAAGCTCCAACCGGGACAGGGGAAATGAGCAGTTCTTC.